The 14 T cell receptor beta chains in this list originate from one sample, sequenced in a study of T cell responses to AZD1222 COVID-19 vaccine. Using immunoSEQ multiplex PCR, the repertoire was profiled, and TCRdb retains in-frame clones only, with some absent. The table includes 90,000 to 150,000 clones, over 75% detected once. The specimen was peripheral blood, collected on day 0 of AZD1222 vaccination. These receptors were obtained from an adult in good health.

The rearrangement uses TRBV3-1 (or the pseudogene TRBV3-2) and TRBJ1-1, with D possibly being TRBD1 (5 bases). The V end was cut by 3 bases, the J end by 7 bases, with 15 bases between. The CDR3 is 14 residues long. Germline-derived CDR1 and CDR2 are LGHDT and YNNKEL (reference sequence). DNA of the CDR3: TGTGCCAGCAGCCAGTCGGATACTAGGGGTGAAGCTTTCTTT. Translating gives CASSQSDTRGEAFF.

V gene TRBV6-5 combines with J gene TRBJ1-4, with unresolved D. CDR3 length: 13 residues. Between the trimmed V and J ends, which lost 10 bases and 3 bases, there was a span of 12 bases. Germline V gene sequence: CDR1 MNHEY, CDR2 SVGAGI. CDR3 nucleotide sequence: TGTGCCACCACTCCCCCTTCTAATGAAAAACTGTTTTTT. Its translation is CATTPPSNEKLFF.

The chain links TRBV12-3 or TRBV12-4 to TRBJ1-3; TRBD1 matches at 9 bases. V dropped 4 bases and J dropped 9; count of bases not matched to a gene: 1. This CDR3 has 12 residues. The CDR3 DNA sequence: TGTGCCAGCAGTTCGACAGGGGGCACCATATATTTT. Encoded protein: CASSSTGGTIYF.

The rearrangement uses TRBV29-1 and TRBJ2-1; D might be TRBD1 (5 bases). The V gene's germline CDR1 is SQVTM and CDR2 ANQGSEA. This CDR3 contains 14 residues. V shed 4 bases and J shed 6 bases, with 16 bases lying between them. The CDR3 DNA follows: TGCAGCGTTGCGTTCAGGGCCTCCGGCAATGAGCAGTTCTTC. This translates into CSVAFRASGNEQFF.

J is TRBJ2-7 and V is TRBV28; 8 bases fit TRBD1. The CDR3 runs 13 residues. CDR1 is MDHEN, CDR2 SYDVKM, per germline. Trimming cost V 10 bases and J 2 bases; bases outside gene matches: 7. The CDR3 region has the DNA TGTGCCATCGGTAGGACAGGGACCTACGAGCAGTACTTC. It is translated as CAIGRTGTYEQYF.

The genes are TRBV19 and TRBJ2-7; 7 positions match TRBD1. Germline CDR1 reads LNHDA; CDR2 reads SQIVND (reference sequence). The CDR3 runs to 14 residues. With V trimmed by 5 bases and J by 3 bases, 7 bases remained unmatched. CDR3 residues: CASSEGGAGYEQYF. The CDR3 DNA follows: TGTGCCAGTAGTGAAGGGGGCGCGGGCTACGAGCAGTACTTC.

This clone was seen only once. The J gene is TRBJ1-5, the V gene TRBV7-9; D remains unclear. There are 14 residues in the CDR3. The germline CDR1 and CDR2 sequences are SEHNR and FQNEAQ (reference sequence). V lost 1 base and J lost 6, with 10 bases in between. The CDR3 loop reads CASSLGAGIQPQHF. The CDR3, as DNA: TGTGCCAGCAGCTTAGGTGCGGGGATTCAGCCCCAGCATTTT.

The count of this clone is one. The CDR3 reads CSARPPAQYF. The CDR3 nucleotides are TGCAGCGCGCGCCCCCCCGCGCAGTACTTC. V is TRBV29-1 and J is TRBJ2-7; D gene unclear. CDR1 is SQVTM, CDR2 ANQGSEA, per germline. V lost 7 bases and J 9 bases, leaving 13 bases between the germline ends. The CDR3 sequence is 10 residues long.

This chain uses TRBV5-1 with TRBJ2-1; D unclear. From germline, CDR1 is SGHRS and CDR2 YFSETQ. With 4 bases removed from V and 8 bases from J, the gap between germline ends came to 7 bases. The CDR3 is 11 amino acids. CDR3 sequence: CASSRTDEQFF. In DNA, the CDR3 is TGCGCCAGCAGCAGAACGGATGAGCAGTTCTTC.

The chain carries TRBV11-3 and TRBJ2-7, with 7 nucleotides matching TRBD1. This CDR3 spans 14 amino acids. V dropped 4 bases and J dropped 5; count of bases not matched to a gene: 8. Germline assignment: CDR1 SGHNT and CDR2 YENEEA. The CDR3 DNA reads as TGTGCCAGCAGCTCAACAGGGGATCGGAACGAGCAGTACTTC. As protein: CASSSTGDRNEQYF.

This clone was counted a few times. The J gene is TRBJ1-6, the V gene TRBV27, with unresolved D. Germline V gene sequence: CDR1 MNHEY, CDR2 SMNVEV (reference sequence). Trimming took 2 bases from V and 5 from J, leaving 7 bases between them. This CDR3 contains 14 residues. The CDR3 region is CASSLRENNSPLHF. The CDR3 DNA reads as TGTGCCAGCAGTTTACGGGAAAATAATTCACCCCTCCACTTT.

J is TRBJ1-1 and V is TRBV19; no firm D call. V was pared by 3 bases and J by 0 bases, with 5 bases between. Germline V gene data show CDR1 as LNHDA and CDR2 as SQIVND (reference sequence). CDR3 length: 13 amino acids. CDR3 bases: TGTGCCAGTAGTATCTCAATGAACACTGAAGCTTTCTTT. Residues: CASSISMNTEAFF. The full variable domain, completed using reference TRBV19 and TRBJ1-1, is DGGITQSPKYLFRKEGQNVTLSCEQNLNHDAMYWYRQDPGQGLRLIYYSQIVNDFQKGDIAEGYSVSREKKESFPLTVTSAQKNPTAFYLCASSISMNTEAFFGQGTRLTVV.

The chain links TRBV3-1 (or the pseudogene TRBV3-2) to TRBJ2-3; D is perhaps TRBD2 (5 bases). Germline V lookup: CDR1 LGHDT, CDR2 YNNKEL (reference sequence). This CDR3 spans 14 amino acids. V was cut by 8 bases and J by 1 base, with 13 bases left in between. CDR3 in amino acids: CASVGLAGTDTQYF. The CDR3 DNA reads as TGTGCCAGCGTAGGACTCGCGGGCACAGATACGCAGTATTTT.

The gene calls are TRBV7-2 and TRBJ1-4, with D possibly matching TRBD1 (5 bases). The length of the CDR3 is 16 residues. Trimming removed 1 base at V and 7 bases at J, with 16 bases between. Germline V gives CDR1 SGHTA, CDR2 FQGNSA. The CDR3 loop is CASSLEGLTPAEKLFF. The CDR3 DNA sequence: TGTGCCAGCAGCTTAGAGGGGCTCACACCCGCTGAAAAACTGTTTTTT.